Below, 25 T cell receptor beta chains from the same sample are listed, as sequenced in a study of T cell clonotyping in hematopoietic cell transplantation. Some clones are missing from TCRdb's copy, which holds only in-frame ones; the method was immunoSEQ multiplex PCR. The profile shows more than 65,000 clones, around 94% of them singletons. The specimen sequenced was peripheral blood mononuclear cells. Source of these receptors: a man in his fifties in good health. Some clones in this sample may be carry-over from other donors' samples.

J is TRBJ2-7 and V is TRBV11-2, with D maybe TRBD2 (6 bases). From germline, CDR1 is SGHAT and CDR2 FQNNGV. The CDR3 length is 13 residues. Trimming pared 2 bases from V and 4 bases from J, leaving 9 bases between. CDR3 in amino acids: CASSLRGFYEQYF. The DNA for the CDR3 is TGTGCCAGCAGCTTACGGGGGTTTTACGAGCAGTACTTC. Full variable domain (remainder filled in from reference TRBV11-2 and TRBJ2-7): EAGVAQSPRYKIIEKRQSVAFWCNPISGHATLYWYQQILGQGPKLLIQFQNNGVVDDSQLPKDRFSAERLKGVDSTLKIQPAKLEDSAVYLCASSLRGFYEQYFGPGTRLTVT.

This clone was counted only a few times. The rearrangement uses TRBV19 and TRBJ2-1; the match to TRBD2 covers 11 bases. V dropped 5 bases and J dropped 8; count of bases not matched to a gene: 8. The CDR3 is 15 amino acids. Germline CDR1 LNHDA, CDR2 SQIVND (reference sequence). The CDR3 loop reads CASSRTSGSRHEQFF. The DNA of the CDR3 is TGTGCCAGTAGTCGAACTAGCGGGAGCCGACATGAGCAGTTCTTC.

The chain couples TRBV27 to TRBJ2-7; 12 bases match TRBD2. There are 16 residues in the CDR3. The germline V gene encodes CDR1 MNHEY and CDR2 SMNVEV (reference sequence). J lost 6 bases, V lost 4 bases, and 10 bases had no gene match. In DNA, the CDR3 is TGTGCCAGCAGTTCCGTCACACTAGCGGGAGGTGGCGAGCAGTACTTC. Residues: CASSSVTLAGGGEQYF.

The J gene is TRBJ2-5, the V gene TRBV5-1, with TRBD1 identical over 7 bases. Germline loops: CDR1 SGHRS, CDR2 YFSETQ. The CDR3 totals 13 residues. Trimming took 0 bases from V and 5 from J; bases not matched to a gene: 1. CDR3 bases: TGCGCCAGCAGCTTGGAGACAGGGGAGACCCAGTACTTC. Translating gives CASSLETGETQYF.

The chain uses TRBV27 and TRBJ2-3; 8 bases are a match to TRBD2. The CDR3 contains 15 residues. V gave up 2 bases and J gave up 2 bases; unmatched junction bases: 3. Germline V gene lookup returns CDR1 MNHEY and CDR2 SMNVEV (reference sequence). The CDR3 region is CASSLGSGITDTQYF. In DNA, the CDR3 is TGTGCCAGCAGTTTAGGTAGCGGGATCACAGATACGCAGTATTTT.

The chain uses TRBV30 and TRBJ2-5, with 8 bases aligning to TRBD2. This CDR3 is built from 15 residues. Germline V gene lookup returns CDR1 GTSNPN and CDR2 SVGIG (reference sequence). The V segment lost 3 bases and the J segment 2 bases; nucleotides outside the gene matches: 8. The CDR3 is CAWSRIAGLQETQYF. The CDR3 DNA is TGTGCCTGGAGCCGTATAGCGGGGTTACAAGAGACCCAGTACTTC.

The chain is built from TRBV4-1 and TRBJ1-4; tentatively, D is TRBD1 (6 bases). There are 16 residues in the CDR3. The germline gives CDR1 MGHRA, CDR2 YSYEKL. V lost 8 bases, J lost 3 bases, and 19 bases lay in between. The chain's CDR3 is CASGQKAGGSNEKLFF. The CDR3 DNA sequence: TGCGCCAGCGGACAGAAGGCGGGGGGATCTAATGAAAAACTGTTTTTT.

The chain employs TRBV29-1 and TRBJ2-3; either TRBD1 or TRBD2 may supply D (6 bases each). Per the germline V gene, CDR1 is SQVTM and CDR2 is ANQGSEA. Trimming cost V 4 bases and J 4 bases, with 12 bases left between them. The CDR3 has 13 residues. CDR3 sequence (DNA): TGCAGCGTTGGAAAGGGGGGAGCAGATACGCAGTATTTT. Amino acids: CSVGKGGADTQYF.

In its sample, this clone was seen once. V usage is TRBV29-1 and J usage is TRBJ1-2; D gene uncertain. The CDR3 length is 15 residues. CDR1 and CDR2 from the germline V gene are SQVTM and ANQGSEA. Trimming left V 8 bases short and J 2 bases short, with 21 bases between. The CDR3 is CSISTSFKGNYGYTF. In DNA, the CDR3 is TGCAGCATAAGCACGTCTTTTAAAGGCAACTATGGCTACACCTTC.

The genes are TRBV30 and TRBJ1-1; 7 bases are a match to TRBD1. The CDR3 is made up of 13 amino acids. Per the germline V gene, CDR1 is GTSNPN and CDR2 is SVGIG (reference sequence). V shed 8 bases and J 5 bases; nucleotides not matched to a gene: 11. CDR3 residues: CAGHRGQNTEAFF. CDR3 coding DNA: TGTGCCGGGCACAGGGGACAGAATACTGAAGCTTTCTTT.

Only one count was recorded for this clone. The rearrangement uses TRBV2 and TRBJ1-2; tentative D call: TRBD1 (5 bases). The CDR3 runs 16 residues. In germline, CDR1 is SNHLY, CDR2 FYNNEI. Trimming removed 7 bases at V and 1 base at J, with 19 bases between. CDR3 sequence (DNA): TGTGCCAGCAATCCGCTTAGGGCCCAGGGTAACTATGGCTACACCTTC. This sequence encodes CASNPLRAQGNYGYTF. Drawing the rest from reference TRBV2 and TRBJ1-2, the complete variable domain is EPEVTQTPSHQVTQMGQEVILRCVPISNHLYFYWYRQILGQKVEFLVSFYNNEISEKSEIFDDQFSVERPDGSNFTLKIRSTKLEDSAMYFCASNPLRAQGNYGYTFGSGTRLTVV.

The V and J genes are TRBV5-1 and TRBJ2-7; D might be TRBD2 (5 bases). V lost 4 bases to trimming and J lost 4 bases, with 21 bases between them. The CDR3 is made up of 16 amino acids. The germline CDR1 and CDR2 sequences are SGHRS and YFSETQ. CDR3 region: CASSPRAAAAIYEQYF. Here the CDR3 DNA reads TGCGCCAGCAGCCCCCGCGCAGCGGCGGCGATATACGAGCAGTACTTC.

V is TRBV5-1 and J is TRBJ1-2; no clear D gene. Looked up from germline, CDR1 is SGHRS and CDR2 is YFSETQ. CDR3 length: 13 residues. V lost 1 base to trimming and J lost 6 bases, with 10 bases between them. Written as DNA, the CDR3 is TGCGCCAGCAGCTTGTTGGGTCCCGATGGCTACACCTTC. Its protein is CASSLLGPDGYTF.

The chain has TRBV7-2 and TRBJ2-3; D gene uncertain. Germline V lookup: CDR1 SGHTA, CDR2 FQGNSA. This CDR3 has 12 amino acids. V dropped 0 bases and J dropped 6 bases, with 4 bases sitting between them. CDR3 nucleotides: TGTGCCAGCAGCTTAGCCCCCGATACGCAGTATTTT. Protein sequence: CASSLAPDTQYF.

This clone occurred once. J is TRBJ2-5 and V is TRBV28, with 7 nucleotides matching TRBD2. V gave up 5 bases and J gave up 2 bases; unmatched junction bases: 8. The CDR3 spans 15 residues. Germline CDR1 is MDHEN and CDR2 is SYDVKM. The CDR3: CASSTAGVSQETQYF. CDR3 sequence (DNA): TGTGCCAGCAGTACCGCGGGGGTCTCACAAGAGACCCAGTACTTC. Together with reference TRBV28 and TRBJ2-5, the CDR3 gives the full variable domain: DVKVTQSSRYLVKRTGEKVFLECVQDMDHENMFWYRQDPGLGLRLIYFSYDVKMKEKGDIPEGYSVSREKKERFSLILESASTNQTSMYLCASSTAGVSQETQYFGPGTRLLVL.

J is TRBJ2-3 and V is TRBV29-1; 13 nucleotides agree with TRBD2. V shed 0 bases and J 0 bases; nucleotides not matched to a gene: 12. Germline CDR1 reads SQVTM; CDR2 reads ANQGSEA. This CDR3 has 20 residues. CDR3 in amino acids: CSVEDWGTSGTTSSTDTQYF. For the CDR3, the DNA is TGCAGCGTTGAAGATTGGGGGACTAGCGGGACCACTTCTAGCACAGATACGCAGTATTTT.

The rearrangement joins TRBV9 to TRBJ2-1; D is unclear. The CDR3 consists of 14 residues. Germline CDR1 is SGDLS and CDR2 is YYNGEE. V lost 1 base and J lost 9, with 14 bases in between. CDR3 protein: CASSVFDWGSEQFF. The CDR3, as DNA: TGTGCCAGCAGCGTATTTGATTGGGGTAGTGAGCAGTTCTTC.

V and J are TRBV9 and TRBJ2-1; D is perhaps TRBD1 or TRBD2 (5 bases each). Germline CDR1 reads SGDLS; CDR2 reads YYNGEE. V was cut by 3 bases and J by 5 bases, with 15 bases left in between. The CDR3 sequence is 15 residues long. The CDR3 spells CASSEGRLLNNEQFF. The CDR3 DNA follows: TGTGCCAGCAGCGAGGGGAGACTATTAAACAATGAGCAGTTCTTC. Using reference TRBV9 and TRBJ2-1 for the parts outside the CDR3, the full variable domain is DSGVTQTPKHLITATGQRVTLRCSPRSGDLSVYWYQQSLDQGLQFLIQYYNGEERAKGNILERFSAQQFPDLHSELNLSSLELGDSALYFCASSEGRLLNNEQFFGPGTRLTVL.

This chain joins TRBV7-2 and TRBJ2-1; 9 positions agree with TRBD2. The V segment lost 2 bases and the J segment 4 bases; nucleotides outside the gene matches: 9. The CDR3 is made up of 17 amino acids. CDR1 is SGHTA and CDR2 is FQGNSA in the germline V gene. Written as DNA, the CDR3 is TGTGCCAGCAGCTTATTGGGCGGGAGGGTCGGTTACAATGAGCAGTTCTTC. It yields the protein CASSLLGGRVGYNEQFF.

This clone has a handful of counts. The J gene is TRBJ2-7, the V gene TRBV19; D unresolved. Trimming left V 3 bases short and J 7 bases short, with 13 bases between. CDR3 length equals 13 residues. CDR1 is LNHDA and CDR2 is SQIVND in the germline V gene (reference sequence). In DNA form, the CDR3 reads TGTGCCAGTAGTATCTCAGTTAGCCTGGAGCAGTACTTC. This encodes CASSISVSLEQYF.

V is TRBV6-5 and J is TRBJ2-1; D call uncertain. Trimming took 2 bases from V and 8 from J, leaving 10 bases between them. The CDR3 totals 13 residues. Per germline, CDR1 MNHEY and CDR2 SVGAGI. In DNA form, the CDR3 reads TGTGCCAGCAGTTACGCCCTAGGGTATGAGCAGTTCTTC. Protein sequence: CASSYALGYEQFF.

Note on this clone: The DNA is left out, because the CDR3 cannot be placed on it with certainty; the CDR3 is given as TCRdb lists it. The chain uses TRBV28 and TRBJ2-7; the D call of TRBD2 is as the table states it, not checked on the DNA. Counting both end residues, the CDR3 totals 16 amino acids. Germline V CDR1 and CDR2: MDHEN, SYDVKM. CDR3 amino acids: CASSSSGLAGAFEQYF.

The chain has TRBV7-7 and TRBJ2-1; D remains unclear. Germline CDR1 reads SSHAT; CDR2 reads FNYEAQ (reference sequence). CDR3 length: 17 amino acids. Trimming took off 5 bases at V and 1 base at J, with 18 bases between the two ends. The CDR3 DNA reads as TGTGCCAGCAGCCCCAGGCGCCCCCGTACGTCCTACAATGAGCAGTTCTTC. Encoded protein: CASSPRRPRTSYNEQFF.

This chain uses TRBV4-1 with TRBJ2-3; no clear D gene. CDR1 and CDR2 (germline): MGHRA, YSYEKL. Trimming shortened V by 6 bases and J by 3 bases, and 13 bases separated the two germline ends. This CDR3 has 14 amino acids. The CDR3 protein is CASRVTEVTDTQYF. CDR3 DNA: TGCGCCAGCAGGGTCACAGAAGTTACAGATACGCAGTATTTT.

The chain has TRBV7-8 and TRBJ2-6, with 8 bases fitting TRBD1. Germline CDR1 and CDR2: SGHVS and FQNEAQ. This CDR3 comprises 18 residues. Germline trimming cut 4 bases from V and 1 base from J; bases unmatched to any gene: 9. CDR3 region: CASSSPLDRVSGANVLTF. The CDR3 DNA follows: TGTGCCAGCAGCTCCCCACTGGACAGGGTATCTGGGGCCAACGTCCTGACTTTC.